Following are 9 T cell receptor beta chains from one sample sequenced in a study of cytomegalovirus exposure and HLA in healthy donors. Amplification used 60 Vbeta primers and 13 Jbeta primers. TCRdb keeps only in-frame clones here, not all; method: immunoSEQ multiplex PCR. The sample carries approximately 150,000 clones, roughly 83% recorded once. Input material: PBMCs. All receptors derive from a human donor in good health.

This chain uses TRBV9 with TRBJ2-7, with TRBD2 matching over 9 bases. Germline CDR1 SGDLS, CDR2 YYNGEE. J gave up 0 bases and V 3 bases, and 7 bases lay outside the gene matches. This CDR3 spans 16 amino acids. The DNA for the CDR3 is TGTGCCAGCAGCGAATTCGGCGGGAGGGCCTCCTACGAGCAGTACTTC. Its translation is CASSEFGGRASYEQYF.

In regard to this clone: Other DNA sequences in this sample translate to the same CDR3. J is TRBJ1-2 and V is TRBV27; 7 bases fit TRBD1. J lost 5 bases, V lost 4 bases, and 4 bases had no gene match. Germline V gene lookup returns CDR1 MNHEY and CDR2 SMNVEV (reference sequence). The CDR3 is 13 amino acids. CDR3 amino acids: CASSSTGVYGYTF. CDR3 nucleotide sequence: TGTGCCAGCAGTTCTACAGGGGTTTATGGCTACACCTTC.

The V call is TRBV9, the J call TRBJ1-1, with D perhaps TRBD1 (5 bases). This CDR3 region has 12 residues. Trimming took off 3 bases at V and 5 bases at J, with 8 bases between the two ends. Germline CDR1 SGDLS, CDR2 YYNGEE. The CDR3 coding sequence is TGTGCCAGCAGCGCCGGGGGGACTGAAGCTTTCTTT. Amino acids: CASSAGGTEAFF. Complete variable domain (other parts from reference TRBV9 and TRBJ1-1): DSGVTQTPKHLITATGQRVTLRCSPRSGDLSVYWYQQSLDQGLQFLIQYYNGEERAKGNILERFSAQQFPDLHSELNLSSLELGDSALYFCASSAGGTEAFFGQGTRLTVV.

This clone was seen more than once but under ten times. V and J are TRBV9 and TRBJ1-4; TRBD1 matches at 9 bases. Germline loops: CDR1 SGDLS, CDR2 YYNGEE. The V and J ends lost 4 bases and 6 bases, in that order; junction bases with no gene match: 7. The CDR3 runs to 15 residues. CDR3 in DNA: TGTGCCAGCAGCCCACAGGACAGGGGCTATGAAAAACTGTTTTTT. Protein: CASSPQDRGYEKLFF.

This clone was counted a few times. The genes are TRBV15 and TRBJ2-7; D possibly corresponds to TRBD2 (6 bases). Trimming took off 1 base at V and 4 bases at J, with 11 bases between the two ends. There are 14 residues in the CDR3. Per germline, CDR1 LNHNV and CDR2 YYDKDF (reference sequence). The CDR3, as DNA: TGTGCCACCAGCAGAGCCGGGAGAGGTTACGAGCAGTACTTC. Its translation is CATSRAGRGYEQYF. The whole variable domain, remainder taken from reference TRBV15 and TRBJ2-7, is DAMVIQNPRYQVTQFGKPVTLSCSQTLNHNVMYWYQQKSSQAPKLLFHYYDKDFNNEADTPDNFQSRRPNTSFCFLDIRSPGLGDTAMYLCATSRAGRGYEQYFGPGTRLTVT.

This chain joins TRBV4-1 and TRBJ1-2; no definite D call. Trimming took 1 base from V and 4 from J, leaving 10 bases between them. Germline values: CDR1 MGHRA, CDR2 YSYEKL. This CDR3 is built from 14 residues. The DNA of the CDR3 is TGCGCCAGCAGCCAAGTTATTCGGGTCTATGGCTACACCTTC. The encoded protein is CASSQVIRVYGYTF.

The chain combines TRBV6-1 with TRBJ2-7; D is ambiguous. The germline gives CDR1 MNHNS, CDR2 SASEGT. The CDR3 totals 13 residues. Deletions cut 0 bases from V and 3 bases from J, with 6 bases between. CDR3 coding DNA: TGTGCCAGCAGTGAAGCTGGCATCTACGAGCAGTACTTC. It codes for CASSEAGIYEQYF.

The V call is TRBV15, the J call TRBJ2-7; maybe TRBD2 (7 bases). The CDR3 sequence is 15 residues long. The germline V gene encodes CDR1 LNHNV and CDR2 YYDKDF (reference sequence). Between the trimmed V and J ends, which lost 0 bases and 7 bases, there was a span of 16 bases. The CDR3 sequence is CATSRDEGGPWEQYF. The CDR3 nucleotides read TGTGCCACCAGCAGAGATGAGGGGGGGCCCTGGGAGCAGTACTTC.

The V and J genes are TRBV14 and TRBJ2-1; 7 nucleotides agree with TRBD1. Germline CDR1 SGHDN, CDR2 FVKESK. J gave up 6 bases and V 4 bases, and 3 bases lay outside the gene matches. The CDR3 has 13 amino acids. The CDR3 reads CASSLYRGNEQFF. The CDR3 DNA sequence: TGTGCCAGCAGCCTATACAGGGGCAATGAGCAGTTCTTC.